The TCR beta chain described here comes from a study of cytomegalovirus exposure and HLA in healthy donors. Study outcomes and limitations: An assumption of roughly uniform sequencing depth across donors underlay the presence/absence analyses. According to a later analysis, most TCR beta chains associated with CMV appeared HLA-restricted.

This clone was seen a single time. Its antigen is still unknown. The PCR used 60 Vbeta and 13 Jbeta primers. This table comes from immunoSEQ multiplex PCR, and its TCRdb copy is limited to in-frame clones, with some not included. The profile shows 100,000 to 150,000 clones, 80% of them singletons. The CDR3 is 13 amino acids. V was clipped by 5 bases and J by 6 bases; unmatched bases: 7. Germline V gives CDR1 MNHEY, CDR2 SVGAGI. The chain links TRBV6-5 to TRBJ2-7; 7 bases match TRBD2. This TCR was recovered from a man younger than 45 in good health and CMV-seropositive. Sequencing was carried out using PBMCs. The CDR3 loop reads CASSSPGGIEQYF. As DNA, the CDR3 is TGTGCCAGCAGTAGCCCCGGGGGGATCGAGCAGTACTTC.